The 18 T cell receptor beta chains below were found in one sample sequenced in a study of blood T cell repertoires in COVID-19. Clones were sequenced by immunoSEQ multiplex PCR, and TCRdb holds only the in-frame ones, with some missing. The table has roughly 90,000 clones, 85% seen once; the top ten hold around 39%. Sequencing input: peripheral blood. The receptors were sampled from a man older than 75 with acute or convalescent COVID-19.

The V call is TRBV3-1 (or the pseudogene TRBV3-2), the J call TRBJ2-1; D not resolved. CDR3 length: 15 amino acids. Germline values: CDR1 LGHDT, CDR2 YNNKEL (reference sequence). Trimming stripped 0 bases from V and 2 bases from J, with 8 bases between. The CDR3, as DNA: TGTGCCAGCAGCCAAGATAGTCAGGCCTACAATGAGCAGTTCTTC. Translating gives CASSQDSQAYNEQFF.

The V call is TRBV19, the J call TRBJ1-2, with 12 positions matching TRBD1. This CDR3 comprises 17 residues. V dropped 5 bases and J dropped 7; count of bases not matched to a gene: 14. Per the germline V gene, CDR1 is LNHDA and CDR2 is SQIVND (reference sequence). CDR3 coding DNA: TGTGCCAGTAGTCCGGGACAGGGGGCGTCTAATCTCGGTGGCTACACCTTC. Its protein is CASSPGQGASNLGGYTF.

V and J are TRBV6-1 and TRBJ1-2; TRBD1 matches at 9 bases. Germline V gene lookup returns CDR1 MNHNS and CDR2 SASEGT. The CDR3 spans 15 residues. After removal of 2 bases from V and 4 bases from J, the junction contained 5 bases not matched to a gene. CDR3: CASSERTGVTYGYTF. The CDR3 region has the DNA TGTGCCAGCAGTGAACGGACAGGGGTTACCTATGGCTACACCTTC.

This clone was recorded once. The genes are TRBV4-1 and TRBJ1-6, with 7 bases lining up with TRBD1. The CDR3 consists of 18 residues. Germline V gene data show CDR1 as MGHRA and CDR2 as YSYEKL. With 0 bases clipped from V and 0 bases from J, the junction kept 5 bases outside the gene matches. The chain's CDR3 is CASSQDSRGSSYNSPLHF. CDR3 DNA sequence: TGCGCCAGCAGCCAAGACTCCAGGGGGAGCTCCTATAATTCACCCCTCCACTTT.

CDR3 sequence: CASSLAAVQETQYF. The CDR3 nucleotides read TGTGCCAGCAGCTTAGCGGCGGTACAAGAGACCCAGTACTTC. V usage is TRBV11-2 and J usage is TRBJ2-5, with D unclear. The CDR3 has 14 residues. Germline CDR1 SGHAT, CDR2 FQNNGV. V lost 1 base, J lost 2 bases, and 8 bases lay in between.

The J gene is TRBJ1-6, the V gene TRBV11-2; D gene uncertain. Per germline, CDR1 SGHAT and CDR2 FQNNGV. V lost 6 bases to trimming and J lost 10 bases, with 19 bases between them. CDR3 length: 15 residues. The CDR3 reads CASRTPGKKGSPLHF. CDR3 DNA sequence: TGTGCCAGCAGGACTCCGGGAAAAAAGGGCTCACCCCTCCACTTT.

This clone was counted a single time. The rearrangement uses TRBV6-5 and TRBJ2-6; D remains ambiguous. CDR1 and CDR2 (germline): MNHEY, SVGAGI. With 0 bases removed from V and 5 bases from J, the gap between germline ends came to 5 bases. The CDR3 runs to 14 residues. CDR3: CASSYSRRANVLTF. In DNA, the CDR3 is TGTGCCAGCAGTTACTCGAGGAGGGCCAACGTCCTGACTTTC.

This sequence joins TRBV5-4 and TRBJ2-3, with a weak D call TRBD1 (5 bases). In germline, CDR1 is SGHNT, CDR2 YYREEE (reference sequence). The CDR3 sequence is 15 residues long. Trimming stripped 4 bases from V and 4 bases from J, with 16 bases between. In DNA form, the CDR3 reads TGTGCCAGCAGCGTCGACTCTAAAGGGGCAGATACGCAGTATTTT. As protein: CASSVDSKGADTQYF.

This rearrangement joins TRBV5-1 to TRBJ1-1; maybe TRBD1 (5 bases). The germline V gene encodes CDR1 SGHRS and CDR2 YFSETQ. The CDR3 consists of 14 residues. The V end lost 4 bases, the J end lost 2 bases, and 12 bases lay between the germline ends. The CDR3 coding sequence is TGCGCCAGCAGCCCAGGGTCCTTTAACACTGAAGCTTTCTTT. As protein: CASSPGSFNTEAFF.

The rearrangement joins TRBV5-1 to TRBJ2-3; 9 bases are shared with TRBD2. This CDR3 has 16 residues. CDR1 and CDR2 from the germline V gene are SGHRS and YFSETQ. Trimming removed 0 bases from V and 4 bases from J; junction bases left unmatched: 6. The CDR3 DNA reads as TGCGCCAGCAGCTTGGCCTTAGCGGGAGCGGCAGATACGCAGTATTTT. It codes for CASSLALAGAADTQYF.

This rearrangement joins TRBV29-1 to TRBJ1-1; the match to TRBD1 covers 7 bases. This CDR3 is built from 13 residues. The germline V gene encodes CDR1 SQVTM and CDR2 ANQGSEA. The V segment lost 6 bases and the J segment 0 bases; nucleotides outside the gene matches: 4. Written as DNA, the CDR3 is TGCAGCGTGAACAGGGGCATGAACACTGAAGCTTTCTTT. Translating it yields CSVNRGMNTEAFF.

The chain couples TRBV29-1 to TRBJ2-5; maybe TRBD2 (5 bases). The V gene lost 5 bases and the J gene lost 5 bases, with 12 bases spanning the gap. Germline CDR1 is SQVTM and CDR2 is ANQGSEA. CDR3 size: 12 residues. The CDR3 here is CSVTTGVETQYF. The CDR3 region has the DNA TGCAGCGTTACGACCGGGGTCGAGACCCAGTACTTC.

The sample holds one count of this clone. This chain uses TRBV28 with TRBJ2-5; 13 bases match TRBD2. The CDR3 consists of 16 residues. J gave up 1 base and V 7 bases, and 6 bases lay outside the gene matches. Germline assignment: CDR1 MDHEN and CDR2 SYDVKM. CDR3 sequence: CASNRGLAGVQETQYF. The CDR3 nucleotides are TGTGCCAGCAACAGAGGACTAGCGGGGGTCCAAGAGACCCAGTACTTC. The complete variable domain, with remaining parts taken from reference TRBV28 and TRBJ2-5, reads DVKVTQSSRYLVKRTGEKVFLECVQDMDHENMFWYRQDPGLGLRLIYFSYDVKMKEKGDIPEGYSVSREKKERFSLILESASTNQTSMYLCASNRGLAGVQETQYFGPGTRLLVL.

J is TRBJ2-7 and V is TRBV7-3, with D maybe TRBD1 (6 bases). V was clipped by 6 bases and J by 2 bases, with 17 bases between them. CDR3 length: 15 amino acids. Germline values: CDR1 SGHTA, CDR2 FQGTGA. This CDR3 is CASSQTPDRTYEQYF. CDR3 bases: TGTGCCAGCAGTCAAACTCCGGACAGAACCTACGAGCAGTACTTC. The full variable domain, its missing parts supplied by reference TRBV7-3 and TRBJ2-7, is GAGVSQTPSNKVTEKGKYVELRCDPISGHTALYWYRQSLGQGPEFLIYFQGTGAADDSGLPNDRFFAVRPEGSVSTLKIQRTERGDSAVYLCASSQTPDRTYEQYFGPGTRLTVT.

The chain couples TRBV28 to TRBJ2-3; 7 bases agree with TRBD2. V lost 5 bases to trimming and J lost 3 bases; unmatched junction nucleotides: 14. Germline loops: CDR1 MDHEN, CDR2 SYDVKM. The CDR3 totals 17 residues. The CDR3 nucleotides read TGTGCCAGCAGTGATCCTACTAGCGTCCATGGGACAGATACGCAGTATTTT. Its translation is CASSDPTSVHGTDTQYF.

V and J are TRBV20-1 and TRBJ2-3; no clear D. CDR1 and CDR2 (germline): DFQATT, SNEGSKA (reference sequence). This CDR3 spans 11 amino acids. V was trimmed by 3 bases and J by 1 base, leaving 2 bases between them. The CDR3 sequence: CSASGTDTQYF. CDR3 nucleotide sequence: TGCAGTGCTAGCGGCACAGATACGCAGTATTTT.

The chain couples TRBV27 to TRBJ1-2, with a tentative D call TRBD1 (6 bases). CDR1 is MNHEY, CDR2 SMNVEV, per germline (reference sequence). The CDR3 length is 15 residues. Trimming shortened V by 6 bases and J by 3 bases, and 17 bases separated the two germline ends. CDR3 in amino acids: CASSRGAGIDYGYTF. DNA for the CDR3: TGTGCCAGCAGCAGGGGCGCAGGGATAGACTATGGCTACACCTTC.

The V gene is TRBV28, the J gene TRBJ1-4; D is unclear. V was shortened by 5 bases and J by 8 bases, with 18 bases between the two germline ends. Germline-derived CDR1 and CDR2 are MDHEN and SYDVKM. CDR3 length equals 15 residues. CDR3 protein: CASSNYGGIGEKLFF. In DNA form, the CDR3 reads TGTGCCAGCAGTAATTACGGCGGAATAGGCGAAAAACTGTTTTTT.